This T cell receptor (beta chain) was found in a study of cytomegalovirus exposure and HLA in healthy donors. This CDR3 has 15 amino acids. The ends were cut back, 1 base at V and 3 bases at J, with 12 bases in the middle. Germline CDR1 and CDR2: SGHRS and YFSETQ. PCR used 60 Vbeta primers and 13 Jbeta primers. In the original processing: Tens of millions of unique TCR beta chains, around 10 million of them shared, were counted by a later analysis. The table came from immunoSEQ multiplex PCR; TCRdb's copy has only in-frame clones and leaves some out. Clonal size and the V and J genes are those of that table, whereas D and trimming came from the DNA. Here the sample spans 82,000 or so clones, 10% being singletons.

The clonotype comes from a man between 60 and 75 years old in good health and CMV-seropositive. The chain carries TRBV5-1 and TRBJ2-3; D might be TRBD2 (6 bases). Sequenced: PBMCs. In DNA, the CDR3 is TGCGCCAGCAGCTTGACGGGAGTAGGAACAGATACGCAGTATTTT. This gives the protein CASSLTGVGTDTQYF.